Listed here are 20 T cell receptor beta chains from one sample, sequenced in a study of blood T cell repertoires in COVID-19. Libraries were prepared by immunoSEQ multiplex PCR; TCRdb keeps only in-frame clonotypes and omits some of them. The sample includes over 60,000 clones, approximately 83% seen only once; the top ten take approximately 1.2%. What was sequenced was peripheral blood. These receptors were collected from a man in his forties with acute or convalescent COVID-19.

The chain couples TRBV4-1 to TRBJ1-2; D remains unclear. Germline V CDR1 and CDR2: MGHRA, YSYEKL. CDR3 length: 14 amino acids. V lost 2 bases to trimming and J lost 1 base, with 8 bases between them. The CDR3 DNA reads as TGCGCCAGCAGCCAACCTGGCATTAACTATGGCTACACCTTC. This encodes CASSQPGINYGYTF.

The chain employs TRBV7-5 and TRBJ2-2; TRBD1 was called by the table and not checked on the DNA. TRBV7-5 is tagged as a pseudogene. The CDR3 has 18 residues. The CDR3 is CARSHPFDRGLGGGELFF. CDR3 DNA sequence: TGTGCCAGAAGCCACCCTTTCGACAGGGGGCTTGGTGGCGGGGAGCTGTTTTTT.

The chain recombines TRBV28 with TRBJ2-2, with a tentative D call TRBD2 (5 bases). V was trimmed by 8 bases and J by 2 bases, leaving 6 bases between them. The CDR3 sequence is 12 residues long. The germline V gene encodes CDR1 MDHEN and CDR2 SYDVKM. The CDR3 protein is CASGRNTGELFF. The CDR3 DNA follows: TGTGCCAGCGGGAGAAACACCGGGGAGCTGTTTTTT.

This clone showed up just once. V is TRBV6-5 and J is TRBJ2-7, with D perhaps TRBD1 (6 bases). The CDR3 runs 16 residues. Germline V lookup: CDR1 MNHEY, CDR2 SVGAGI. Between the trimmed V and J ends, which lost 0 bases and 4 bases, there was a span of 16 bases. CDR3 protein: CASSYSWSGAEYEQYF. The CDR3 region has the DNA TGTGCCAGCAGTTACTCCTGGTCAGGGGCAGAGTACGAGCAGTACTTC.

The J gene is TRBJ2-2, the V gene TRBV5-4, with D perhaps TRBD1 (5 bases). V was clipped by 4 bases and J by 7 bases, with 8 bases between them. The CDR3 is 12 amino acids. Germline V gene sequence: CDR1 SGHNT, CDR2 YYREEE (reference sequence). The CDR3 spells CASSTTGGELFF. DNA for the CDR3: TGTGCCAGCAGCACCACAGGCGGGGAGCTGTTTTTT.

This chain uses TRBV18 with TRBJ1-6; D not certain. Germline V gives CDR1 KGHSH, CDR2 LQKENI. The V end was cut by 2 bases, the J end by 14 bases, with 19 bases between. This CDR3 contains 15 residues. As DNA, the CDR3 is TGTGCCAGCTCACCAATCAGGACGGAGTCGGGAGCCCTCCACTTT. Translation gives CASSPIRTESGALHF. Supplemented by reference TRBV18 and TRBJ1-6, the full variable domain reads NAGVMQNPRHLVRRRGQEARLRCSPMKGHSHVYWYRQLPEEGLKFMVYLQKENIIDESGMPKERFSAEFPKEGPSILRIQQVVRGDSAAYFCASSPIRTESGALHFGNGTRLTVT.

The V call is TRBV12-3 or TRBV12-4, the J call TRBJ2-7; D unclear. V lost 1 base and J 2 bases, leaving 6 bases between the germline ends. The CDR3 runs to 13 residues. The CDR3: CASSLGGPYEQYF. The CDR3 region has the DNA TGTGCCAGCAGTTTAGGTGGCCCCTACGAGCAGTACTTC.

The chain recombines TRBV21-1 with TRBJ2-3; the tabulated D call, TRBD2, remains unverified against the DNA. TRBV21-1 is designated a pseudogene. This CDR3 spans 16 amino acids. The CDR3, as DNA: TGTGCCAGCAGCAAAATAGAAGCGGGGGACCCAGATACGCAGTATTTT. This encodes CASSKIEAGDPDTQYF.

The chain recombines TRBV6-5 with TRBJ1-2; D is unresolved. Germline V gene data show CDR1 as MNHEY and CDR2 as SVGAGI. CDR3 length equals 15 residues. The V end lost 2 bases, the J end lost 4 bases, and 14 bases lay between the germline ends. The CDR3 coding sequence is TGTGCCAGCAGTTACGGCCGGGTAGAGGGCTATGGCTACACCTTC. It encodes CASSYGRVEGYGYTF.

This chain links TRBV4-1 with TRBJ1-5, with TRBD1 matching 7 bases. CDR3 length equals 17 residues. The trim removed 0 bases at V and 0 bases at J, leaving 5 bases unmatched. Germline CDR1 and CDR2: MGHRA and YSYEKL. CDR3 in amino acids: CASSQEGQIYSNQPQHF. The CDR3 DNA sequence: TGCGCCAGCAGCCAAGAGGGACAGATTTATAGCAATCAGCCCCAGCATTTT.

The chain recombines TRBV11-1 with TRBJ1-1; D not certain. Trimming shortened V by 1 base and J by 2 bases, and 11 bases separated the two germline ends. Per the germline V gene, CDR1 is SGHAT and CDR2 is FQDESV (reference sequence). The CDR3 runs to 15 residues. The CDR3 is CASSLGPSQNTEAFF. The DNA of the CDR3 is TGTGCCAGCAGCTTAGGCCCTTCACAAAACACTGAAGCTTTCTTT.

V usage is TRBV12-3 or TRBV12-4 and J usage is TRBJ2-7; TRBD1 matches 7 bases. V lost 7 bases to trimming and J lost 5 bases; unmatched junction nucleotides: 5. The length of the CDR3 is 12 residues. The CDR3, as DNA: TGTGCCAGCACCGACAGGGTTCACGAGCAGTACTTC. This translates into CASTDRVHEQYF.

The V and J genes are TRBV19 and TRBJ2-6, with 7 bases matching TRBD1. Germline assignment: CDR1 LNHDA and CDR2 SQIVND (reference sequence). The CDR3 extends over 17 amino acids. With V trimmed by 6 bases and J by 0 bases, 8 bases remained unmatched. The CDR3 spells CASSLTGANSGANVLTF. CDR3 nucleotides: TGTGCCAGTAGCCTTACAGGGGCCAACTCTGGGGCCAACGTCCTGACTTTC.

This chain joins TRBV29-1 and TRBJ2-7; D call uncertain. Trimming removed 5 bases at V and 5 bases at J, with 25 bases between. The germline V gene encodes CDR1 SQVTM and CDR2 ANQGSEA. The CDR3 runs 16 residues. The CDR3 nucleotides are TGCAGCGTTACGAGACACCTTGGCCCTAAATCCCACGAGCAGTACTTC. Protein sequence: CSVTRHLGPKSHEQYF.

Here the CDR3 reads CASSLGGLQETQYF. CDR3 DNA: TGTGCCAGCAGCTTAGGGGGTTTACAAGAGACCCAGTACTTC. J is TRBJ2-5 and V is TRBV6-5, with D maybe TRBD1 (6 bases). Germline V gives CDR1 MNHEY, CDR2 SVGAGI. The ends were cut back, 6 bases at V and 2 bases at J, with 13 bases in the middle. The CDR3 is 14 amino acids.

V usage is TRBV5-1 and J usage is TRBJ1-1; 10 nucleotides line up with TRBD1. V was pared by 3 bases and J by 0 bases, with 5 bases of the junction left unmatched. The CDR3 sequence is 16 residues long. Germline CDR1 SGHRS, CDR2 YFSETQ. The CDR3 sequence is CASSSRTGGVNTEAFF. The CDR3 DNA sequence: TGCGCCAGCAGCTCCAGGACAGGGGGAGTGAACACTGAAGCTTTCTTT.

The V call is TRBV6-1, the J call TRBJ1-3; possibly TRBD1 for D (6 bases). This CDR3 has 16 residues. Trimming cost V 4 bases and J 2 bases, with 15 bases left between them. Germline V CDR1 and CDR2: MNHNS, SASEGT. The DNA of the CDR3 is TGTGCCAGCAGTGCCCGAGGGGGATACACTGGAAACACCATATATTTT. Translation gives CASSARGGYTGNTIYF.

The V gene is TRBV5-5, the J gene TRBJ1-1, with 9 bases identical to TRBD1. CDR3 length: 18 amino acids. From germline, CDR1 is SGHKS and CDR2 YYEKEE (reference sequence). V shed 2 bases, J shed 0 bases, and the junction held 11 bases outside the gene matches. The CDR3 nucleotides are TGTGCCAGCAGCTTCCTACCATTGGGACAGGGAATGAACACTGAAGCTTTCTTT. This encodes CASSFLPLGQGMNTEAFF.

V usage is TRBV29-1 and J usage is TRBJ1-2; 7 nucleotides agree with TRBD1. Trimming at V came to 6 bases and at J to 2 bases, leaving 3 bases not matched to a gene. Germline V gives CDR1 SQVTM, CDR2 ANQGSEA. The CDR3 runs to 12 residues. This chain's CDR3 is CSVRDSNYGYTF. In nucleotides, the CDR3 is TGCAGCGTCCGGGACAGCAACTATGGCTACACCTTC.

The chain carries TRBV11-2 and TRBJ1-3; D is ambiguous. Germline V gene lookup returns CDR1 SGHAT and CDR2 FQNNGV. This CDR3 region has 13 residues. Deletions cut 1 base from V and 4 bases from J, with 5 bases between. DNA for the CDR3: TGTGCCAGCAGCTTAGGAGAAGGAAACACCATATATTTT. Protein: CASSLGEGNTIYF.